The rows below give T cell receptor beta chains drawn from one sample of a study of T-cell reconstitution after alpha-beta-depleted transplantation in children. TCRdb re-called the PCR reads through MiXCR, storing one row per CDR3 protein. The sample has a few hundred thousand distinct CDR3 sequences, roughly 9.1% seen once; the top ten hold roughly 7.1%. Source: PBMCs, taken before TCRalphabeta/CD19-depleted stem cell transplant. Source of these receptors: a boy under two years old with acute myeloid leukemia, due to receive a stem cell transplant. Each CDR3 is given with its conserved first and last residue. Each record gives: CDR3 protein, CDR3 DNA, clone size, D gene, V gene, CDR3 length, J gene. D genes are given only for firm matches. Clone size is stated in some rows and not others, as once, few, many or a class when expanded.

cdr3_aa: CASSLVVQPQHF; cdr3_nt: TGTGCCAGCAGCCTAGTTGTTCAGCCCCAGCATTTT; clone_size: few; d_call: -; v_call: TRBV28; cdr3_length: 12; j_call: TRBJ1-5
cdr3_aa: CASSVGTENYEQYF; cdr3_nt: TGTGCCAGCAGCGTAGGAACAGAGAACTACGAGCAGTACTTC; clone_size: many; d_call: -; v_call: TRBV9; cdr3_length: 14; j_call: TRBJ2-7
cdr3_aa: CASSLRPDSEQFF; cdr3_nt: TGTGCCAGCAGCTTAAGGCCAGATAGTGAGCAGTTCTTC; clone_size: many; d_call: -; v_call: TRBV7-6; cdr3_length: 13; j_call: TRBJ2-1
cdr3_aa: CSARDRIAGVYEQYF; cdr3_nt: TGCAGTGCTAGAGATCGCATAGCGGGAGTGTACGAGCAGTACTTC; clone_size: many; d_call: TRBD2; v_call: TRBV20-1; cdr3_length: 15; j_call: TRBJ2-7
cdr3_aa: CADWGTPRCTDTQYF; cdr3_nt: TGTGCCGACTGGGGGACCCCGCGGTGCACAGATACGCAGTATTTT; clone_size: many; d_call: -; v_call: TRBV12-3/TRBV12-4; cdr3_length: 15; j_call: TRBJ2-3
cdr3_aa: CASSYGGLVPYHTGELFF; cdr3_nt: TGTGCCAGCAGTTACGGGGGACTAGTCCCCTATCACACCGGGGAGCTGTTTTTT; clone_size: many; d_call: TRBD2; v_call: TRBV6-5; cdr3_length: 18; j_call: TRBJ2-2
cdr3_aa: CASTREGGLYGYTF; cdr3_nt: TGCGCCAGCACCAGAGAGGGGGGACTCTATGGCTACACCTTC; clone_size: few; d_call: -; v_call: TRBV5-1; cdr3_length: 14; j_call: TRBJ1-2
cdr3_aa: CASGSSGNTIYF; cdr3_nt: TGTGCGAGTGGGTCGTCTGGAAACACCATATATTTT; clone_size: many; d_call: -; v_call: TRBV25-1; cdr3_length: 12; j_call: TRBJ1-3
cdr3_aa: CASSLTGAYNEQFF; cdr3_nt: TGTGCCAGCAGCCTTACAGGGGCCTACAATGAGCAGTTCTTC; clone_size: many; d_call: TRBD1; v_call: TRBV3-1; cdr3_length: 14; j_call: TRBJ2-1
cdr3_aa: CASSHSDQPQHF; cdr3_nt: TGTGCCAGCAGCCACAGCGATCAGCCCCAGCATTTT; clone_size: many; d_call: -; v_call: TRBV12-3/TRBV12-4; cdr3_length: 12; j_call: TRBJ1-5
cdr3_aa: CASSFRLDPWTGELFF; cdr3_nt: TGTGCCAGCAGCTTTAGACTAGACCCCTGGACCGGGGAGCTGTTTTTT; clone_size: many; d_call: -; v_call: TRBV7-8; cdr3_length: 16; j_call: TRBJ2-2
cdr3_aa: CSARKTSGGLDTQYF; cdr3_nt: TGCAGTGCTAGAAAGACTAGCGGGGGCTTAGATACGCAGTATTTT; clone_size: many; d_call: TRBD2; v_call: TRBV20-1; cdr3_length: 15; j_call: TRBJ2-3
cdr3_aa: CASSLQNTEAFF; cdr3_nt: TGTGCCAGCAGTTTACAGAACACTGAAGCTTTCTTT; clone_size: many; d_call: -; v_call: TRBV28; cdr3_length: 12; j_call: TRBJ1-1
cdr3_aa: CASSPGGRGGYTF; cdr3_nt: TGTGCCAGCAGTCCGGGGGGCCGAGGTGGCTACACCTTC; clone_size: many; d_call: -; v_call: TRBV28; cdr3_length: 13; j_call: TRBJ1-2
cdr3_aa: CASSSSGVAGELFF; cdr3_nt: TGTGCCAGCAGTTCTTCAGGGGTTGCCGGGGAGCTGTTTTTT; clone_size: many; d_call: -; v_call: TRBV12-3/TRBV12-4; cdr3_length: 14; j_call: TRBJ2-2
cdr3_aa: CASSLYEIHEQFF; cdr3_nt: TGTGCCAGCAGTTTATACGAAATCCATGAGCAGTTCTTC; clone_size: -; d_call: -; v_call: TRBV28; cdr3_length: 13; j_call: TRBJ2-1